This TCR beta chain was retrieved from a study of blood T cell repertoires in COVID-19 (dated by TCRdb to about 2020). With regard to the full study: The collaborator samples originated in the United States, Italy and Spain and spanned the acute and convalescent phases of COVID-19. The repertoires were made available in a free public database intended to serve as a resource for research on the immune response to SARS-CoV-2. The samples were drawn from the first 160 participants of the ongoing ImmuneRACE study and from roughly 1,300 subjects provided by 6 global collaborators. A de-identified subject ID, COVID-19 status, age in years and sex were almost always included in the sample metadata. The prospective study material was composed of cDNA or gDNA derived from T cells, B-cell-depleted T cells, or PBMCs. Deeply sampled blood TCRbeta repertoires from subjects exposed to, actively infected with, or recovered from COVID-19 were included in the dataset. Where available, HLA class I and class II types were obtained from metadata supplied by the sample provider rather than from assay-based typing. The paper's findings and limits, for the study overall: The quantity of clinical and demographic metadata differed by source and by participant and was supplied without curation.

This clone was seen a single time. Its antigen remains unidentified. It has no much larger one-base neighbor in the sample; base qualities were not kept. Enrolling through a virtual design, the prospective study's participants ranged in age from roughly 18 to 89 years and lived across 20 to 25 United States geographic areas. Cohort assignment in the prospective study relied on participant-reported clinical history from a screening survey and a study questionnaire. Exposed participants were defined as having been in contact with someone with a PCR-confirmed or clinician-diagnosed COVID-19 case within 2 weeks of study entry. Each participant in the prospective study had whole blood, serum and a nasopharyngeal or oropharyngeal swab collected by mobile phlebotomists. Participants in the prospective study had the option to provide additional blood draws and questionnaires over a roughly two-month period. Before DNA extraction, blood samples from the prospective study were shipped at room temperature or frozen.

Spanning cysteine to phenylalanine, the CDR3 consists of 13 amino acids. The DNA shown is the 39-base CDR3, in frame from base 1. From a lookup of the germline V gene, CDR1 and CDR2 are SNHLY and FYNNEI. V lost 8 bases and J lost 5 bases; the stretch between them is 15 bases long. TCRbeta CDR3 regions were amplified from genomic DNA by means of the immunoSEQ Assay, a bias-controlled multiplex PCR. Per the source publication's procedure: Within the assay, amplification of reference gene primers was used to estimate how many nucleated cells each sample contained. To quantify the absolute abundance of each unique TCRbeta CDR3 rearrangement, sequence reads were collapsed and filtered. For each sample, productive Simpson clonality was calculated as the square root of Simpson's diversity index across productive rearrangements. The clones in this table, taken by TCRdb from immuneACCESS, are in-frame only. Not every clone is retained; where verified, under half of the shortfall comes from an unresolved V gene, and the cause of the rest is unknown. Clone size and V and J calls were adopted from that table, with D and trimming inferred from the DNA. This sample comprises some 190,000 clones, nearly 80% of them detected only once. 13% to 15% of the sample goes to the ten largest clones.

The V and J genes are TRBV2 and TRBJ1-1; TRBD1 might be the D gene, on 5 matching bases. Material: PBMCs or T cells enriched from blood (not recorded which). This receptor was taken from a man aged 55 to 70 who had been exposed to COVID-19. The nucleotides are TGTGCCAGCCTGAAATGGGGGGATACTGAAGCTTTCTTT. Translation gives CASLKWGDTEAFF.